The T cell receptor beta chain under discussion was sequenced for a study of T cell responses to AZD1222 COVID-19 vaccine. This CDR3 spans 13 amino acids. Trimming took 7 bases from V and 1 from J, leaving 9 bases between them. Germline CDR1 is LNHDA and CDR2 is SQIVND (reference sequence). The assay was immunoSEQ multiplex PCR, and TCRdb's table has in-frame clones only and misses some. In the table there are approximately 150,000 clones, 85% to 95% of which are singletons. The TCR originated in an adult in good health. The chain employs TRBV19 and TRBJ2-3, with D uncertain. The sequencing here drew on peripheral blood, taken on day 0 of AZD1222 vaccination. In DNA form, the CDR3 reads TGTGCCAGTACCCCTGTGGGCACAGATACGCAGTATTTT. This encodes CASTPVGTDTQYF.